This is a list of T cell receptor beta chains from one sample in a study of brain T cells in children with intractable seizures. TCRdb keeps only in-frame clones here, not all; method: immunoSEQ multiplex PCR. This sample has some 64,000 clones, with approximately 95% found just once. The input for sequencing was peripheral blood, taken at surgery. These receptors originate from a boy in the first two years of life with focal cortical dysplasia and intractable seizures. CDR3s include the opening cysteine and the closing phenylalanine or tryptophan. Fields, in order: CDR3 DNA, CDR3 protein, J gene, V gene, clone size, D gene. A D gene is named only where the DNA matches it firmly. Where a row states a size, it is once, few, many or the class of an expanded clone; other rows omit it.

TGTGCCAGCAGTAGACAGGGGGCGAGCTCCTACGAGCAGTACTTC	CASSRQGASSYEQYF	TRBJ2-7	TRBV27	-	TRBD1
TGTGCCAGCAGTTACACCTCCCGGGGGGGCACCGGGGAGCTGTTTTTT	CASSYTSRGGTGELFF	TRBJ2-2	TRBV6-5	-	TRBD2
TGCGCCAGCAGTGAGTCGCGGCAGGGCGACACTGAAGCTTTCTTT	CASSESRQGDTEAFF	TRBJ1-1	TRBV10-2	-	-
TGTGCCAGCAGGTGTTTCTACGAGCAGTACTTC	CASRCFYEQYF	TRBJ2-7	TRBV12-3/TRBV12-4	-	-
TGTGCCAGCAGCTTGGTTTCAGGGGCAAGCACAATCGTCGGCTATGGCTACACCTTC	CASSLVSGASTIVGYGYTF	TRBJ1-2	TRBV5-5	-	-
TGTGCCAGCAGTTACTCGGTAAGTCAGCGGCAGCCTGAAGCTTTCTTT	CASSYSVSQRQPEAFF	TRBJ1-1	TRBV6-5	-	-
TGTGCCAGCAGGAGCTACGAGCAGTACTTC	CASRSYEQYF	TRBJ2-7	TRBV2	-	-
TGTGCCAGCAGCAAAACTAGCGGGAGCTCCTACAATGAGCAGTTCTTC	CASSKTSGSSYNEQFF	TRBJ2-1	TRBV21-1	once	-
TGTGCCAGCAGCCAAGATTATCCACTCCATTTGAACACTGAAGCTTTCTTT	CASSQDYPLHLNTEAFF	TRBJ1-1	TRBV4-2	-	-
TGTGCCAGCAGGCCTTCGGGACAGGGGTTCTACGAGCAGTACTTC	CASRPSGQGFYEQYF	TRBJ2-7	TRBV6-6	-	TRBD1
TGCGCCAGCAGCTTTACTCAGGGGGCCACTGAAGCTTTCTTT	CASSFTQGATEAFF	TRBJ1-1	TRBV5-1	-	TRBD1
TGCAGCGTTGAAGATCAGGGACAGGGGGCCTACAATGAGCAGTTCTTC	CSVEDQGQGAYNEQFF	TRBJ2-1	TRBV29-1	-	TRBD1
TGTGCCAGCAGCTCTTGGGAAAACACCATATATTTT	CASSSWENTIYF	TRBJ1-3	TRBV7-9	-	-
TGCGCCAGCAGCTCTCTAGCGGGCTTAGTAAATGAGCAGTTCTTC	CASSSLAGLVNEQFF	TRBJ2-1	TRBV5-1	-	TRBD2
TGTGCCAGCAGCGATCGGACAGGCGCATACACCTTC	CASSDRTGAYTF	TRBJ1-2	TRBV7-8	-	TRBD1
TGCGCCAGCAGCTTGGAAGTGGGGCCGCTCGCAGATACGCAGTATTTT	CASSLEVGPLADTQYF	TRBJ2-3	TRBV5-1	-	-
TGCGCCAGCAGCCAAGGGACAGGGGGCACAGATACGCAGTATTTT	CASSQGTGGTDTQYF	TRBJ2-3	TRBV4-1	-	TRBD1
TGCGCCAGCAGCTTTTTCGGGGGACTTAACACCGGGGAGCTGTTTTTT	CASSFFGGLNTGELFF	TRBJ2-2	TRBV5-1	-	-
TGTGCCAGCACCCTTCCCGGGACTTTAACCTACGAGCAGTACTTC	CASTLPGTLTYEQYF	TRBJ2-7	TRBV28	-	-
TGTGCCAGCAGCGTAGGGACTAGCGTTGAGACCCAGTACTTC	CASSVGTSVETQYF	TRBJ2-5	TRBV9	-	TRBD2
TGTGCCAGTAGTCTCACTCGAGGGACTGAAGCTTTCTTT	CASSLTRGTEAFF	TRBJ1-1	TRBV19	-	-
TGTGCCAGTAGTATAGATGACGGACCCTCTCCTCTGGGGCAGTACTTC	CASSIDDGPSPLGQYF	TRBJ2-7	TRBV19	-	-
TGTGCCAGCCGCCTACAGGGCCCGCGAGGAGAGACCCAGTACTTC	CASRLQGPRGETQYF	TRBJ2-5	TRBV6-5	-	-
TGTGCCAGCACCTACGGCCGCGGTACGCAGTATTTT	CASTYGRGTQYF	TRBJ2-3	TRBV12-3/TRBV12-4	-	-
TGCGCCAGCAGCTGGACTAGCGGTTCCTACGAGCAGTACTTC	CASSWTSGSYEQYF	TRBJ2-7	TRBV5-1	few	TRBD2
TGTGCCAGCAGTTTAATGAACGAGCAGTACTTC	CASSLMNEQYF	TRBJ2-7	TRBV28	-	-
TGTGCCAGCAGCTTCAGAGGAGCTGGGACAGGGTTAGACCATGGCTACACCTTC	CASSFRGAGTGLDHGYTF	TRBJ1-2	TRBV11-2	-	TRBD1
TGTGCCAGCAGCCCCGACAGGGATCCCTATGGCTACACCTTC	CASSPDRDPYGYTF	TRBJ1-2	TRBV27	-	TRBD1
TGTGCCAGCAGGACTAGCCTGAGTGGAGATACGCAGTATTTT	CASRTSLSGDTQYF	TRBJ2-3	TRBV6-5	-	TRBD2
TGCGCCAGTGCCCGACTAGCGGGGGATTACAATGAGCAGTTCTTC	CASARLAGDYNEQFF	TRBJ2-1	TRBV5-1	-	TRBD2
TGCAGCGTTGAGGCCAGTTCCTATGGCTACACCTTC	CSVEASSYGYTF	TRBJ1-2	TRBV29-1	-	-
TGTGCCGGCTTAAATTCACCCCTCCACTTT	CAGLNSPLHF	TRBJ1-6	TRBV27	-	-
TGTGCCACCAGTGATGAAAGGTTGGCCGGCTACACCTTC	CATSDERLAGYTF	TRBJ1-2	TRBV24-1	-	-
TGTGCCAGCAGCTTGGGAAGGGTCTCCTACGAGCAGTACTTC	CASSLGRVSYEQYF	TRBJ2-7	TRBV5-4	-	-
TGTGCCAGCAGCTTAGAGATCCAGCTTACTAACTATGGCTACACCTTC	CASSLEIQLTNYGYTF	TRBJ1-2	TRBV7-9	-	-
TGTGCCAGCAGTGAAGGACTAGCGGGGGGGCGTGTATCCTACGAGCAGTACTTC	CASSEGLAGGRVSYEQYF	TRBJ2-7	TRBV6-1	-	TRBD2
TGTGCCAGCAGGACAGGTAACACCGGGGAGCTGTTTTTT	CASRTGNTGELFF	TRBJ2-2	TRBV9	-	-
TGTGCCAGCAGCTTCCCCGGGAAGACCTACGAGCAGTACTTC	CASSFPGKTYEQYF	TRBJ2-7	TRBV5-6	-	-
TGTGCCAGCATCTCTCCGGGACTAGGGTACAATGAGCAGTTCTTC	CASISPGLGYNEQFF	TRBJ2-1	TRBV28	once	TRBD2